Reported below is one TCR beta chain. The antigen is unknown. This specimen belongs to a study of T cells in localized non-small cell lung cancer. Study conclusions and caveats: Heterogeneity remains possible, as sequencing covered one tumor region only. Clonality peaked in uninvolved adjacent lung rather than tumor. Adjacent lung tissue had a median roughly 62 of the top 100 clones found in the tumor.

Produced via immunoSEQ multiplex PCR; TCRdb's table is partial and in-frame only. The table records 50,000 to 65,000 clones, 60% to 85% of them present only once. The CDR3 has 11 amino acids. V was cut by 5 bases and J by 2 bases, with 4 bases left in between. CDR1 is MNHNY and CDR2 is SVGAGI in the germline V gene (reference sequence). The rearrangement joins TRBV6-6 to TRBJ2-7; no firm D call. The source material was PBMCs, sampled before any cancer treatment. The TCR comes from a woman aged 40-69 years with stage II lung adenocarcinoma. The CDR3 is CASSPAYEQYF. CDR3 in DNA: TGTGCCAGCAGTCCAGCCTACGAGCAGTACTTC.